The clone carrying this TCR beta chain was recorded at least ten times. No antigen is known for it. Germline trimming cut 6 bases from V and 5 bases from J; bases unmatched to any gene: 10. CDR1 and CDR2 from the germline V gene are MDHEN and SYDVKM. The CDR3 has 15 amino acids. The sample is drawn from a study of identical twins. General study findings and limits: One should note that invariant MAIT and iNKT cells could partly confound zero-insertion analyses. Twin sharing of out-of-frame TCR alpha was underestimated by models in monozygotic pairs. Its conclusions, products of cross-sectional statistical analysis, did not come from following the same donors.

Carrying unique molecular identifiers, the cDNA also gained a universal primer site through template switching. TCRdb re-called the 5' RACE reads with MiXCR, one entry per CDR3 protein. Of more than 650,000 distinct CDR3 sequences in the sample, around 6% were seen once. The chain employs TRBV28 and TRBJ2-1; 7 bases map to TRBD2. The sequenced sample was naive T cells sorted from blood. The source of this sequence is a young man in good health. The CDR3 here is CASSPMRESNNEQFF. In DNA form, the CDR3 reads TGTGCCAGCAGCCCGATGCGGGAGAGTAACAATGAGCAGTTCTTC.